A selection of T cell receptor beta chains follows, all from one sample in a study of blood T cell repertoires in COVID-19. Some clones are missing from TCRdb's copy, which holds only in-frame ones; the method was immunoSEQ multiplex PCR. The repertoire holds about 300,000 clones, with 89% as singletons. Sequenced material: peripheral blood. The receptor source for this set is a man aged 18-30 years who had recovered from COVID-19. Both conserved end residues are part of each CDR3. Fields, in order: CDR3 DNA, CDR3 protein, V gene, D gene, clone size, J gene. The D gene is left open where the match is weak. Rows may omit the clone size; those that give it use once, few, many or a size class.

DNA: TGTGCCAGCAGTTTCGGGACTAGCGGAGTTAGCTCCTACAATGAGCAGTTCTTC
CDR3: CASSFGTSGVSSYNEQFF
V: TRBV28
D: TRBD2
size: NA
J: TRBJ2-1

DNA: TGTGCCAGCAGCTTAGAAGCAGGGAATTATAATGAAGCTTTCTTT
CDR3: CASSLEAGNYNEAFF
V: TRBV7-9
D: NA
size: NA
J: TRBJ1-1

DNA: TGCGCCAGCAGCCAAGGGGTGGGCAGGGACTCGAACACCGGGGAGCTGTTTTTT
CDR3: CASSQGVGRDSNTGELFF
V: TRBV4-3
D: NA
size: NA
J: TRBJ2-2

DNA: TGTGCCACCAGTTCGACGGGAGAGGTCGATGAGCAGTTCTTC
CDR3: CATSSTGEVDEQFF
V: TRBV24-1
D: NA
size: NA
J: TRBJ2-1

DNA: TGTGCCAGCAGCTTAACCGCGGGGAACTATGGCTACACCTTC
CDR3: CASSLTAGNYGYTF
V: TRBV7-3
D: NA
size: NA
J: TRBJ1-2

DNA: TGTGCCTGCCGTGCTATCTCTGGAAACACCATATATTTT
CDR3: CACRAISGNTIYF
V: TRBV30
D: NA
size: NA
J: TRBJ1-3

DNA: TGTGCCAGCAGTGCGGGACTAGCGGGATACAATGAGCAGTTCTTC
CDR3: CASSAGLAGYNEQFF
V: TRBV25-1
D: TRBD2
size: NA
J: TRBJ2-1

DNA: TGTGCCAGCAGCCCATGGGGAGGGGGGAACACTGAAGCTTTCTTT
CDR3: CASSPWGGGNTEAFF
V: TRBV13
D: NA
size: NA
J: TRBJ1-1

DNA: TGTGCCAGTAGTACCTGGGGGGGCCTCGAGCAGTACTTC
CDR3: CASSTWGGLEQYF
V: TRBV19
D: NA
size: NA
J: TRBJ2-7

DNA: TGTGCCAGCAGCACAGGGGGCGCTGGGGCAGATACGCAGTATTTT
CDR3: CASSTGGAGADTQYF
V: TRBV6-5
D: TRBD1
size: NA
J: TRBJ2-3

DNA: TGCGCCAGCAGCCGGAAGCGGGCAGATACGCAGTATTTT
CDR3: CASSRKRADTQYF
V: TRBV5-1
D: NA
size: NA
J: TRBJ2-3

DNA: TGTGCCAGCAGCTCCTTGTCCCGGGACAGGGAAGGGCTCTCTGGGGCCAACGTCCTGACTTTC
CDR3: CASSSLSRDREGLSGANVLTF
V: TRBV13
D: TRBD1
size: NA
J: TRBJ2-6

DNA: TGTGCCAGCAGCTGGGGACAGGGGTCCTACAATGAGCAGTTCTTC
CDR3: CASSWGQGSYNEQFF
V: TRBV5-6
D: TRBD1
size: NA
J: TRBJ2-1

DNA: TGTGCCAGCAGCTCTAGAGGGATTACTGAAAAACTGTTTTTT
CDR3: CASSSRGITEKLFF
V: TRBV5-8
D: NA
size: NA
J: TRBJ1-4

DNA: TGTGCCAGCAGCTTAGAGCCGGGCGGGTGGAATACAGATACGCAGTATTTT
CDR3: CASSLEPGGWNTDTQYF
V: TRBV7-9
D: NA
size: NA
J: TRBJ2-3

DNA: TGCGCCAGCAGCCAAGATAGAGGATACGAGCAGTACTTC
CDR3: CASSQDRGYEQYF
V: TRBV4-3
D: NA
size: NA
J: TRBJ2-7

DNA: TGTGCCAGCAGTTACCGAATTCGGGGGGGCCCCGGGGAGCTGTTTTTT
CDR3: CASSYRIRGGPGELFF
V: TRBV6-2/TRBV6-3
D: TRBD2
size: NA
J: TRBJ2-2

DNA: TGCGCCAGCAGCCAAGTGGGACAGGGAGGTTCACCCCTCCACTTT
CDR3: CASSQVGQGGSPLHF
V: TRBV4-1
D: TRBD1
size: NA
J: TRBJ1-6

DNA: TGTGCCAGCAGTGATCCCCACGCGGGAGGCTCCTACAATGAGCAGTTCTTC
CDR3: CASSDPHAGGSYNEQFF
V: TRBV25-1
D: TRBD2
size: NA
J: TRBJ2-1

DNA: TGTGCCATCAGTGGGGGGACAGGCAGGGATTCACCCCTCCACTTT
CDR3: CAISGGTGRDSPLHF
V: TRBV10-3
D: TRBD1
size: NA
J: TRBJ1-6

DNA: TGTGCCAGCAGCCAACTTTTACCGGGAGCGGCCAAAAACATTCAGTACTTC
CDR3: CASSQLLPGAAKNIQYF
V: TRBV3-1/TRBV3-2
D: NA
size: once
J: TRBJ2-4

DNA: TGTGCCAGCAGCCTATCCTATACCTACGAGCAGTACTTC
CDR3: CASSLSYTYEQYF
V: TRBV12-3/TRBV12-4
D: NA
size: NA
J: TRBJ2-7

DNA: TGTGCCAGCAGCTACGGACAGACCCGGGGGGCCAACGTCCTGACTTTC
CDR3: CASSYGQTRGANVLTF
V: TRBV5-4
D: NA
size: once
J: TRBJ2-6

DNA: TGCAGTGCTTCACAGGGAAATGAGCAGTTCTTC
CDR3: CSASQGNEQFF
V: TRBV20-1
D: NA
size: NA
J: TRBJ2-1

DNA: TGTGCCAGCAGCTTAAAAGCCGGGACTAGCGGGGGGGCATACAATGAGCAGTTCTTC
CDR3: CASSLKAGTSGGAYNEQFF
V: TRBV7-6
D: TRBD2
size: NA
J: TRBJ2-1

DNA: TGTGCCAGCAGCCCGACCCGATTTGGGGCTTCTGAAGCTTTCTTT
CDR3: CASSPTRFGASEAFF
V: TRBV14
D: NA
size: NA
J: TRBJ1-1

DNA: TGTGCCAGCAGTGACCTCCAAGAGACCCAGTACTTC
CDR3: CASSDLQETQYF
V: TRBV2
D: NA
size: NA
J: TRBJ2-5

DNA: TGTGCCAGTAGTATCCTCCCACAGGGGGCTCAGCCCCAGCATTTT
CDR3: CASSILPQGAQPQHF
V: TRBV19
D: TRBD1
size: NA
J: TRBJ1-5

DNA: TGTGCCATCAATCGTGGGGGGGGAGAGACCCAGTACTTC
CDR3: CAINRGGGETQYF
V: TRBV10-3
D: TRBD2
size: NA
J: TRBJ2-5

DNA: TGCAGTGCTCGTGTAGCGGGGGACAGGGGTACGCAGTATTTT
CDR3: CSARVAGDRGTQYF
V: TRBV20-1
D: NA
size: once
J: TRBJ2-3

DNA: TGTGCCAGCAGCTTAGGCGAAAGCGAGCAGTACTTC
CDR3: CASSLGESEQYF
V: TRBV7-6
D: NA
size: NA
J: TRBJ2-7

DNA: TGTGCCAGCAGTTCCGGGACTAGCGGGGGGTACTTCGATGAGCAGTTCTTC
CDR3: CASSSGTSGGYFDEQFF
V: TRBV6-2/TRBV6-3
D: TRBD2
size: NA
J: TRBJ2-1

DNA: TGTGCCAGTAGTAGAACCAGCGGGGGTTACGAGCAGTACTTC
CDR3: CASSRTSGGYEQYF
V: TRBV19
D: TRBD2
size: NA
J: TRBJ2-7

DNA: TGTGCCAGCAGCTTGAGGGGGCTTGGCTATGGCTACACCTTC
CDR3: CASSLRGLGYGYTF
V: TRBV7-6
D: TRBD1
size: NA
J: TRBJ1-2

DNA: TGTGCCAGCTCAGGAGGTGGGGGACAGGGCTACGAGCAGTACTTC
CDR3: CASSGGGGQGYEQYF
V: TRBV18
D: TRBD1
size: NA
J: TRBJ2-7

DNA: TGTGCCAGCAGTGAAGCGCATTATGGACTAGCGGGAGGGCGCGAGCAGTACTTC
CDR3: CASSEAHYGLAGGREQYF
V: TRBV6-1
D: TRBD2
size: NA
J: TRBJ2-7

DNA: TGTGCCAGCAGCCAGGTTTTGGGGGCGCGGACTGAAGCTTTCTTT
CDR3: CASSQVLGARTEAFF
V: TRBV9
D: NA
size: once
J: TRBJ1-1

DNA: TGTGCCAGCAGTTCCGGGACAACCAGCACAGATACGCAGTATTTT
CDR3: CASSSGTTSTDTQYF
V: TRBV6-5
D: NA
size: NA
J: TRBJ2-3

DNA: TGTGCCAGTAGTCCGGGGGGGACAGAGCAGTTCTTC
CDR3: CASSPGGTEQFF
V: TRBV19
D: TRBD2
size: NA
J: TRBJ2-1

DNA: TGTGCCAGCAGCTTAGTATACAATGAGCAGTTCTTC
CDR3: CASSLVYNEQFF
V: TRBV11-2
D: NA
size: NA
J: TRBJ2-1

DNA: TGTGCCAGCAGCTTGGGGACTCGAAGCTCCTACGAGCAGTACTTC
CDR3: CASSLGTRSSYEQYF
V: TRBV7-8
D: NA
size: NA
J: TRBJ2-7